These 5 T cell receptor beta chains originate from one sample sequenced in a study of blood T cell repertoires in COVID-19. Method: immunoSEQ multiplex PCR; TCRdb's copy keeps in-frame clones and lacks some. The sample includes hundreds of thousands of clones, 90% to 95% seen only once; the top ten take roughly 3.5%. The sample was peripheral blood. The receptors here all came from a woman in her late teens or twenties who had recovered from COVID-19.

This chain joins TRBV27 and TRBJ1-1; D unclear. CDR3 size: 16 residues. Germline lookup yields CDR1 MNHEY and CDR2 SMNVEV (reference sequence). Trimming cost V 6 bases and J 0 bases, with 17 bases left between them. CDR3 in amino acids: CASRDGEVQLNTEAFF. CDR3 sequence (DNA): TGTGCCAGCAGGGATGGGGAGGTACAACTGAACACTGAAGCTTTCTTT.

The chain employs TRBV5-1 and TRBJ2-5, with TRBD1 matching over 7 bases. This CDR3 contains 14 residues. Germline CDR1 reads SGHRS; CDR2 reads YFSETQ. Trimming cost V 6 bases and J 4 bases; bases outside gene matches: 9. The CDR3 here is CASTITGVGETQYF. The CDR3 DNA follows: TGCGCCAGCACCATAACAGGGGTAGGAGAGACCCAGTACTTC.

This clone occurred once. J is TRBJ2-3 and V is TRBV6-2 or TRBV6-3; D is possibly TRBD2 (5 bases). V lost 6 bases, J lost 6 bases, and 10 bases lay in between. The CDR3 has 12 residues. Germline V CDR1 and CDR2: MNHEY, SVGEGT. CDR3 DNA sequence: TGTGCCAGCAGCCGGCCGGGGGATACGCAGTATTTT. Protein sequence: CASSRPGDTQYF.

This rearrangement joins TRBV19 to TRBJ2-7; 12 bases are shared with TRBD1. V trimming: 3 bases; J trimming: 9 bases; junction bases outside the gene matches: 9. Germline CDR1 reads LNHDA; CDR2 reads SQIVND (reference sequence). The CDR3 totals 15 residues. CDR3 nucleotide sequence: TGTGCCAGTAGTATCGGCCGGGACAGGGGGCTTGGGCAGTACGTC. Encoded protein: CASSIGRDRGLGQYV.

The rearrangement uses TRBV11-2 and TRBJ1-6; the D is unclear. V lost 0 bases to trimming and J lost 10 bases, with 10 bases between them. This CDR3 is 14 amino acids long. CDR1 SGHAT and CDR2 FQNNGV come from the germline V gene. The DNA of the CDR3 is TGTGCCAGCAGCTTAGAAAGGACTTTATCACCCCTCCACTTT. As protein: CASSLERTLSPLHF.